The 32 T cell receptor beta chains below all came from one sample that was sequenced in a study of shared clonotypes between healthy human individuals (dated by TCRdb to 2018 to 2021). Libraries were prepared through the immunoSEQ multiplex PCR assay. TCRdb stores this immuneACCESS table with in-frame sequences only. Part of the clones is absent; in the studies checked, under half of the shortfall reflects unresolved V genes, and no reason is known for the rest. Within this sample are under 2,500,000 clones, with approximately 94% of them counted one time only. Of the sample, around 0.13% falls within the top ten clones. Sequencing was done on a sample of naive CD4+ T cells sorted from blood. The cell subset or site label of this sample denotes: CD45RA+ positively selected. All receptors come from a man aged 18 to 30 in good health.

The chain recombines TRBV7-2 with TRBJ2-1, with D perhaps TRBD1 (8 bases). From germline, CDR1 is SGHTA and CDR2 FQGNSA. The ends were cut back, 6 bases at V and 7 bases at J, with 13 bases in the middle. The CDR3 spans 13 residues. The CDR3 spells CASSLQGGNEQFF. For the CDR3, the DNA is TGTGCCAGCAGTCTACAGGGGGGGAATGAGCAGTTCTTC.

The chain recombines TRBV9 with TRBJ2-7, with D possibly being TRBD1 or TRBD2 (5 bases each). The CDR3 has 13 amino acids. V lost 0 bases, J lost 7 bases, and 11 bases lay in between. Germline V gives CDR1 SGDLS, CDR2 YYNGEE. DNA of the CDR3: TGTGCCAGCAGCGTAGAGGGACCGGGGGAGCAGTACTTC. Translated, it gives CASSVEGPGEQYF.

The chain recombines TRBV28 with TRBJ1-2, with TRBD1 matching 7 bases. Germline V CDR1 and CDR2: MDHEN, SYDVKM. The CDR3 runs to 13 residues. Trimming removed 6 bases from V and 6 bases from J; junction bases left unmatched: 7. The CDR3 sequence: CASRQSGTDGYTF. The CDR3 bases are TGTGCCAGCAGACAATCCGGGACAGATGGCTACACCTTC.

The chain employs TRBV7-8 and TRBJ2-1; TRBD2 is a possible D gene (5 bases). The CDR3 is made up of 17 amino acids. Deletions cut 2 bases from V and 0 bases from J, with 14 bases between. CDR1 SGHVS and CDR2 FQNEAQ come from the germline V gene. CDR3 sequence: CASSLSWRASSYNEQFF. CDR3 sequence (DNA): TGTGCCAGCAGCTTAAGTTGGCGGGCCAGCTCCTACAATGAGCAGTTCTTC. Supplemented by reference TRBV7-8 and TRBJ2-1, the full variable domain reads GAGVSQSPRYKVAKRGQDVALRCDPISGHVSLFWYQQALGQGPEFLTYFQNEAQLDKSGLPSDRFFAERPEGSVSTLKIQRTQQEDSAVYLCASSLSWRASSYNEQFFGPGTRLTVL.

V is TRBV4-2 and J is TRBJ2-1; a weak D match, TRBD2 (5 bases). The V end lost 1 base, the J end lost 0 bases, and 10 bases lay between the germline ends. The CDR3 is made up of 16 amino acids. Per the germline V gene, CDR1 is LGHNA and CDR2 is YNFKEQ. The CDR3 bases are TGTGCCAGCAGCCAAGTGGACTGGAGCTCCTACAATGAGCAGTTCTTC. Translation gives CASSQVDWSSYNEQFF.

V usage is TRBV15 and J usage is TRBJ2-7; 8 nucleotides line up with TRBD1. The CDR3 sequence is 15 residues long. V gave up 1 base and J gave up 0 bases; unmatched junction bases: 2. Germline values: CDR1 LNHNV, CDR2 YYDKDF (reference sequence). CDR3 sequence: CATSRATGGSYEQYF. The DNA of the CDR3 is TGTGCCACCAGCAGAGCCACAGGGGGCTCCTACGAGCAGTACTTC.

The CDR3 here is CAIKAGTGDTGELFF. The CDR3 bases are TGTGCCATCAAGGCCGGGACAGGGGACACCGGGGAGCTGTTTTTT. This chain connects TRBV10-3 to TRBJ2-2, with 10 bases fitting TRBD1. Germline V CDR1 and CDR2: ENHRY, SYGVKD. This CDR3 has 15 amino acids. Germline trimming cut 7 bases from V and 3 bases from J; bases unmatched to any gene: 5.

The chain carries TRBV19 and TRBJ1-1; 9 bases agree with TRBD1. The V gene end was trimmed by 6 bases and the J gene end by 5 bases; junction bases not matched to a gene: 4. CDR3 length equals 13 residues. CDR1 is LNHDA and CDR2 is SQIVND in the germline V gene (reference sequence). CDR3 sequence (DNA): TGTGCCAGTAGGAGGACAGGGGTGACTGAAGCTTTCTTT. Translation: CASRRTGVTEAFF.

About this clone itself: No conserved phenylalanine or tryptophan ends this CDR3, so it is likely a read error. This rearrangement joins TRBV30 to TRBJ2-3, with D hard to call. Trimming shortened V by 2 bases and J by 5 bases, and 5 bases separated the two germline ends. CDR3 size: 11 residues. The germline V gene has CDR1 GTSNPN and CDR2 SVGIG (reference sequence). The CDR3 reads CAWSMQDTQYL. Here the CDR3 DNA reads TGTGCCTGGAGTATGCAAGATACGCAGTATCTT.

In regard to this clone: Other DNA sequences in the same sample also yield this CDR3. The chain joins TRBV28 to TRBJ1-5; TRBD1 is a possible D gene (5 bases). CDR1 is MDHEN and CDR2 is SYDVKM in the germline V gene. Trimming shortened V by 6 bases and J by 4 bases, and 7 bases separated the two germline ends. The CDR3 covers 12 residues. CDR3 protein: CASRGPNQPQHF. The CDR3 DNA reads as TGTGCCAGCAGGGGGCCGAATCAGCCCCAGCATTTT.

This chain joins TRBV7-2 and TRBJ2-5; D call uncertain. Germline CDR1 is SGHTA and CDR2 is FQGNSA. V lost 1 base and J 2 bases, leaving 8 bases between the germline ends. This CDR3 region has 14 residues. The CDR3 coding sequence is TGTGCCAGCAGCTTAGTCTTTACACAAGAGACCCAGTACTTC. Its translation is CASSLVFTQETQYF.

The rearrangement links TRBV6-5 to TRBJ1-6; D ambiguous. Per germline, CDR1 MNHEY and CDR2 SVGAGI. The CDR3 is made up of 14 amino acids. V was cut by 7 bases and J by 7 bases, with 14 bases left in between. The CDR3 DNA reads as TGTGCCAGCACGGAAGGACGAACGAATTCACCCCTCCACTTT. Translated: CASTEGRTNSPLHF.

The rearrangement joins TRBV10-3 to TRBJ2-7, with 9 bases fitting TRBD1. Trimming at V came to 11 bases and at J to 6 bases, leaving 5 bases not matched to a gene. This CDR3 comprises 11 residues. Germline values: CDR1 ENHRY, CDR2 SYGVKD. The CDR3 DNA reads as TGTGCCGTAAGGACAGGGGCCGAGCAGTACTTC. Its translation: CAVRTGAEQYF.

The J gene is TRBJ1-2, the V gene TRBV7-2; possible D gene TRBD1, 5 bases. Trimming cost V 3 bases and J 8 bases, with 13 bases left between them. The CDR3 consists of 13 residues. The germline V gene encodes CDR1 SGHTA and CDR2 FQGNSA. The CDR3 loop is CASSFGGARGYTF. CDR3 bases: TGTGCCAGCAGCTTCGGAGGGGCCCGGGGCTACACCTTC.

This chain links TRBV4-3 with TRBJ2-7; 8 positions match TRBD2. This CDR3 contains 15 residues. Germline CDR1 LGHNA, CDR2 YSLEER. The trim removed 0 bases at V and 3 bases at J, leaving 4 bases unmatched. This chain's CDR3 is CASSQETSGNYEQYF. In DNA form, the CDR3 reads TGCGCCAGCAGCCAAGAAACTAGCGGAAACTACGAGCAGTACTTC.

Regarding this clone: The sample has other DNA sequences that encode this CDR3 too. The rearrangement uses TRBV6-5 and TRBJ1-5, with D unresolved. Germline loops: CDR1 MNHEY, CDR2 SVGAGI. Trimming left V 6 bases short and J 2 bases short, with 8 bases between. This CDR3 region has 13 residues. CDR3 in amino acids: CASRRGGNQPQHF. The CDR3 coding sequence is TGTGCCAGCAGACGTGGGGGCAATCAGCCCCAGCATTTT.

The gene calls are TRBV7-6 and TRBJ2-5; a possible D gene is TRBD2 (6 bases). This CDR3 has 15 amino acids. Trimming pared 1 base from V and 5 bases from J, leaving 14 bases between. Germline values: CDR1 SGHVS, CDR2 FNYEAQ. Here the CDR3 reads CASSLGELAFETQYF. The CDR3 bases are TGTGCCAGCAGCTTAGGGGAACTAGCCTTTGAGACCCAGTACTTC.

The chain employs TRBV19 and TRBJ2-1; 11 nucleotides match TRBD2. The V gene's germline CDR1 is LNHDA and CDR2 SQIVND (reference sequence). The CDR3 is 16 residues long. V trimming: 6 bases; J trimming: 2 bases; junction bases outside the gene matches: 6. The CDR3 sequence is CASRGLADLTYNEQFF. The CDR3 DNA sequence: TGTGCCAGTAGGGGACTAGCGGATCTAACCTACAATGAGCAGTTCTTC.

This chain joins TRBV30 and TRBJ1-3, with D uncertain. Trimming took 2 bases from V and 0 from J, leaving 11 bases between them. This CDR3 is 15 amino acids long. The germline V gene has CDR1 GTSNPN and CDR2 SVGIG (reference sequence). CDR3 amino acids: CAWSQLWGSGNTIYF. The CDR3 region has the DNA TGTGCCTGGAGTCAACTTTGGGGCTCTGGAAACACCATATATTTT.

This chain uses TRBV19 with TRBJ2-5; D is ambiguous. CDR1 is LNHDA, CDR2 SQIVND, per germline (reference sequence). This CDR3 has 14 amino acids. V lost 4 bases to trimming and J lost 4 bases, with 13 bases between them. The CDR3 loop is CASSTTSGPETQYF. As DNA, the CDR3 is TGTGCCAGTAGTACTACCTCCGGACCAGAGACCCAGTACTTC. The entire variable domain, with the rest obtained from reference TRBV19 and TRBJ2-5, is as follows: DGGITQSPKYLFRKEGQNVTLSCEQNLNHDAMYWYRQDPGQGLRLIYYSQIVNDFQKGDIAEGYSVSREKKESFPLTVTSAQKNPTAFYLCASSTTSGPETQYFGPGTRLLVL.

This clone was detected a few times. This chain joins TRBV5-1 and TRBJ1-1; maybe TRBD1 (5 bases). With 0 bases removed from V and 10 bases from J, the gap between germline ends came to 13 bases. CDR1 and CDR2 from the germline V gene are SGHRS and YFSETQ. This CDR3 region has 13 residues. CDR3 sequence reads: CASSLGPGTGAFF. CDR3 in DNA: TGCGCCAGCAGCTTGGGGCCCGGGACGGGAGCTTTCTTT.

The rearrangement uses TRBV11-3 and TRBJ2-3; maybe TRBD1 (5 bases). The CDR3 has 17 amino acids. Germline V gene data show CDR1 as SGHNT and CDR2 as YENEEA. V gave up 5 bases and J gave up 0 bases, with 18 bases separating them. In DNA form, the CDR3 reads TGTGCCAGCAGCAAAAGTGGGGCAGGCGCTAGCACAGATACGCAGTATTTT. Its protein product is CASSKSGAGASTDTQYF.

The rearrangement links TRBV29-1 to TRBJ2-2; 7 bases match TRBD2. The CDR3 runs to 14 residues. The germline gives CDR1 SQVTM, CDR2 ANQGSEA. Trimming took 4 bases from V and 5 from J; bases not matched to a gene: 7. CDR3 sequence reads: CSVGVSGLTGELFF. The CDR3 DNA reads TGCAGCGTTGGGGTTAGCGGGCTAACCGGGGAGCTGTTTTTT.

The genes are TRBV28 and TRBJ1-2, with D unresolved. The CDR3 has 13 amino acids. V was cut by 3 bases and J by 8 bases, with 13 bases left in between. Germline lookup yields CDR1 MDHEN and CDR2 SYDVKM. The DNA for the CDR3 is TGTGCCAGCAGTTTTGCGGGTGCGAAGGGCTACACCTTC. The encoded protein is CASSFAGAKGYTF.

The rearrangement uses TRBV10-3 and TRBJ2-5, with 8 bases lining up with TRBD1. The length of the CDR3 is 16 residues. The germline gives CDR1 ENHRY, CDR2 SYGVKD. J was trimmed by 5 bases and V by 0 bases; bases with no gene match: 8. CDR3 in amino acids: CAISESRGQGTETQYF. In DNA form, the CDR3 reads TGTGCCATCAGTGAGTCTCGAGGACAGGGCACCGAGACCCAGTACTTC.

The chain carries TRBV28 and TRBJ1-6; D perhaps matches TRBD1 (5 bases). This CDR3 is built from 16 residues. Trimming pared 1 base from V and 0 bases from J, leaving 7 bases between. Germline-derived CDR1 and CDR2 are MDHEN and SYDVKM. CDR3 sequence (DNA): TGTGCCAGCAGTTTATCAGGGCCCTCCTATAATTCACCCCTCCACTTT. Encoded protein: CASSLSGPSYNSPLHF.

The chain is built from TRBV30 and TRBJ2-2; 9 bases match TRBD2. Germline V gene sequence: CDR1 GTSNPN, CDR2 SVGIG (reference sequence). This CDR3 has 18 residues. With 2 bases clipped from V and 2 bases from J, the junction kept 12 bases outside the gene matches. The CDR3 here is CAWSQVTGTSINTGELFF. The CDR3 nucleotides are TGTGCCTGGAGTCAGGTCACCGGGACTAGCATAAACACCGGGGAGCTGTTTTTT.

The chain combines TRBV5-4 with TRBJ1-6; the D gene is possibly TRBD1 (5 bases). The CDR3 covers 14 residues. In germline, CDR1 is SGHNT, CDR2 YYREEE (reference sequence). V lost 4 bases and J 7 bases, leaving 12 bases between the germline ends. The chain's CDR3 is CASSVQGRNSPLHF. In nucleotides, the CDR3 is TGTGCCAGCAGCGTCCAGGGTAGGAATTCACCCCTCCACTTT.

The rearrangement joins TRBV4-1 to TRBJ2-4; the D is unclear. The length of the CDR3 is 17 residues. Trimming pared 1 base from V and 0 bases from J, leaving 13 bases between. Germline V lookup: CDR1 MGHRA, CDR2 YSYEKL. CDR3 in amino acids: CASSQVYPDLAKNIQYF. CDR3 bases: TGCGCCAGCAGCCAAGTTTACCCAGACCTAGCCAAAAACATTCAGTACTTC.

The genes are TRBV28 and TRBJ2-4; 7 bases align to TRBD2. This CDR3 is 13 amino acids long. The V and J ends lost 5 bases and 7 bases, in that order; junction bases with no gene match: 5. CDR1 is MDHEN and CDR2 is SYDVKM in the germline V gene. In nucleotides, the CDR3 is TGTGCCAGCAGTCTCCCCGGGAGGAACATTCAGTACTTC. Translating it yields CASSLPGRNIQYF. Variable domain in full (rest from reference TRBV28 and TRBJ2-4): DVKVTQSSRYLVKRTGEKVFLECVQDMDHENMFWYRQDPGLGLRLIYFSYDVKMKEKGDIPEGYSVSREKKERFSLILESASTNQTSMYLCASSLPGRNIQYFGAGTRLSVL.

The chain employs TRBV28 and TRBJ1-2; D remains unclear. Germline V CDR1 and CDR2: MDHEN, SYDVKM. The CDR3 length is 11 residues. The V and J ends lost 5 bases and 1 base respectively, with 2 bases between them. DNA of the CDR3: TGTGCCAGCAGTCATAACTATGGCTACACCTTC. Its translation is CASSHNYGYTF.

The CDR3 DNA sequence: TGTGCCAGCAGTCTCGACAGGGCGGCTGGAAACACCATATATTTT. Amino acids: CASSLDRAAGNTIYF. The chain is built from TRBV6-5 and TRBJ1-3; 7 bases fit TRBD1. This CDR3 comprises 15 residues. Germline values: CDR1 MNHEY, CDR2 SVGAGI. The V segment lost 5 bases and the J segment 2 bases; nucleotides outside the gene matches: 6.